The T cell receptor beta chain under discussion was sequenced for a study of early T cells in non-severe SARS-CoV-2 infection. TCRdb called the 5' RACE reads again in MiXCR, with one record for every CDR3 protein. The sample carries tens of thousands of distinct CDR3 sequences, more than 5% recorded once. The CDR3 is 14 amino acids. V lost 7 bases and J 5 bases, leaving 20 bases between the germline ends. Per germline, CDR1 SQVTM and CDR2 ANQGSEA. This clonotype showed up many times. Source material: whole blood. This TCR derives from an adult who was a healthcare worker with PCR-confirmed SARS-CoV-2 infection or an uninfected control (not recorded which). The rearrangement joins TRBV29-1 to TRBJ1-1; D may be TRBD1 (5 bases). CDR3: CSARPGLRGTEAFF. The DNA of the CDR3 is TGCAGCGCTCGACCGGGACTCCGAGGGACTGAAGCTTTCTTT.